This TCR beta chain is from a study of T cell responses to AZD1222 COVID-19 vaccine. Across the whole study: Second doses at about 4 or about 12 weeks were pooled. Study-level points and caveats: Donors were mostly white British, more females; clonal diversity possibly underestimated.

The method was immunoSEQ multiplex PCR; TCRdb's version includes in-frame clones alone and lacks a portion of them. The sample carries tens of thousands of clones, over 75% recorded once. Comment on this clone: Antigen specificity is unknown.

Per germline, CDR1 SGHNT and CDR2 YENEEA. The CDR3 is made up of 12 amino acids. V was cut by 5 bases and J by 1 base, with 5 bases left in between. The rearrangement joins TRBV11-3 to TRBJ1-1; D gene uncertain. The sequenced sample was peripheral blood, obtained on day 0 of AZD1222 vaccination. The sequence was collected from an adult in good health. The chain's CDR3 is CASSQSNTEAFF. The CDR3 nucleotides are TGTGCCAGCAGCCAATCGAACACTGAAGCTTTCTTT.